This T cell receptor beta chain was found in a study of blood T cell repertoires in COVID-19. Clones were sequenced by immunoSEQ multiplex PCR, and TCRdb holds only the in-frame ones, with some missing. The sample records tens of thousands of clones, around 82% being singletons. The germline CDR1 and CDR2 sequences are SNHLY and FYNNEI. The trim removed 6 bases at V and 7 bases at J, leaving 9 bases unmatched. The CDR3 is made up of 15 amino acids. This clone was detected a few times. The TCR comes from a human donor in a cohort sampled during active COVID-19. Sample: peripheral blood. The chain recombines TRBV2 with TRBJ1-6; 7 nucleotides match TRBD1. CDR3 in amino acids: CASRERQGGNSPLHF. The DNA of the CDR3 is TGTGCCAGCAGAGAGAGACAGGGCGGGAATTCACCCCTCCACTTT.